This T cell receptor beta chain was observed in a study of control samples from healthy donors and cancer patients. Per germline, CDR1 SEHNR and CDR2 FQNEAQ (reference sequence). The CDR3 contains 15 residues. V shed 5 bases and J 5 bases; nucleotides not matched to a gene: 7. Sequencing used immunoSEQ multiplex PCR; TCRdb keeps in-frame clones, though not all of them. This sample's clone table lists approximately 190,000 clones. The receptor's source is a woman aged 25-40 years in good health. The chain is built from TRBV7-9 and TRBJ2-5; TRBD1 agrees at 11 bases. The sequenced material came from blood. Written as DNA, the CDR3 is TGTGCCAGCAGCCCAGGACAGGGGGCGCGGGAGACCCAGTACTTC. Translated, it gives CASSPGQGARETQYF.